This entry lists 19 T cell receptor beta chains sequenced from one sample in a study of OX40 agonist ivuxolimab in advanced cancers. The repertoire was sequenced with immunoSEQ multiplex PCR; TCRdb's copy has only in-frame clones and lacks some. The sample records under 20,000 clones, roughly 86% being singletons. The sequences come from CD4+ or CD8+ T cells sorted from blood, collected in a trial of the OX40 agonist ivuxolimab. These receptors all come from an adult with an advanced solid tumor such as melanoma, head and neck, liver or kidney cancer.

The genes are TRBV27 and TRBJ2-3; 13 nucleotides line up with TRBD2. CDR3 size: 15 residues. J was trimmed by 5 bases and V by 2 bases; bases with no gene match: 1. The germline V gene has CDR1 MNHEY and CDR2 SMNVEV (reference sequence). CDR3 residues: CASSLTSGRVDTQYF. The CDR3 DNA reads TGTGCCAGCAGTTTAACTAGCGGGAGGGTAGATACGCAGTATTTT.

CDR3: CASTIARASYEQYF. The DNA of the CDR3 is TGTGCCAGCACCATAGCGCGGGCCTCCTACGAGCAGTACTTC. The chain has TRBV7-9 and TRBJ2-7, with D maybe TRBD2 (5 bases). Germline CDR1 and CDR2: SEHNR and FQNEAQ (reference sequence). There are 14 residues in the CDR3. Between the trimmed V and J ends, which lost 7 bases and 0 bases, there was a span of 13 bases.

The chain joins TRBV9 to TRBJ2-2; maybe TRBD2 (6 bases). Germline V gene lookup returns CDR1 SGDLS and CDR2 YYNGEE. V shed 0 bases and J shed 6 bases, with 12 bases lying between them. The CDR3 is 15 residues long. CDR3 amino acids: CASSVVDGSPGELFF. CDR3 in DNA: TGTGCCAGCAGCGTAGTTGACGGGAGTCCCGGGGAGCTGTTTTTT.

This clone was recorded only once. The rearrangement uses TRBV5-5 and TRBJ1-5; D ambiguous. The V end was cut by 7 bases, the J end by 3 bases, with 14 bases between. In germline, CDR1 is SGHKS, CDR2 YYEKEE (reference sequence). The CDR3 covers 14 residues. The CDR3 coding sequence is TGTGCCAGCTCGGGTGGGCAGAACAATCAGCCCCAGCATTTT. Its protein product is CASSGGQNNQPQHF.

This chain links TRBV5-1 with TRBJ1-1, with 8 nucleotides matching TRBD1. CDR3 length: 15 residues. The V gene end was trimmed by 4 bases and the J gene end by 3 bases; junction bases not matched to a gene: 8. Germline CDR1 reads SGHRS; CDR2 reads YFSETQ. The CDR3, as DNA: TGCGCCAGCAGCCCTTCCCAGGGGGCGTACACTGAAGCTTTCTTT. Translating gives CASSPSQGAYTEAFF.

This chain uses TRBV7-9 with TRBJ1-2; TRBD1 matches 8 bases. Germline CDR1 is SEHNR and CDR2 is FQNEAQ (reference sequence). J was trimmed by 2 bases and V by 5 bases; bases with no gene match: 7. The CDR3 sequence is 15 residues long. In DNA form, the CDR3 reads TGTGCCAGCAGCCTTGGACAGGGAGGGAACTATGGCTACACCTTC. Translating it yields CASSLGQGGNYGYTF. Using reference TRBV7-9 and TRBJ1-2 for the parts outside the CDR3, the full variable domain is DTGVSQNPRHKITKRGQNVTFRCDPISEHNRLYWYRQTLGQGPEFLTYFQNEAQLEKSRLLSDRFSAERPKGSFSTLEIQRTEQGDSAMYLCASSLGQGGNYGYTFGSGTRLTVV.

The chain links TRBV19 to TRBJ2-1; TRBD2 is a possible D gene (6 bases). Germline V CDR1 and CDR2: LNHDA, SQIVND (reference sequence). The CDR3 runs to 15 residues. V shed 3 bases and J shed 2 bases, with 11 bases lying between them. The CDR3 sequence: CASSMAGRPYNEQFF. The CDR3 nucleotides read TGTGCCAGTAGTATGGCGGGGAGGCCCTACAATGAGCAGTTCTTC.

The gene calls are TRBV5-1 and TRBJ2-7, with a tentative D call TRBD2 (6 bases). The CDR3 covers 14 residues. Per the germline V gene, CDR1 is SGHRS and CDR2 is YFSETQ. V was pared by 5 bases and J by 1 base, with 13 bases between. The DNA for the CDR3 is TGCGCCAGCAGTACCAGCGGGCAATCCTACGAGCAGTACTTC. The encoded protein is CASSTSGQSYEQYF.

This chain uses TRBV2 with TRBJ2-3, with D unclear. In germline, CDR1 is SNHLY, CDR2 FYNNEI. This CDR3 is built from 11 residues. V was clipped by 8 bases and J by 4 bases, with 7 bases between them. CDR3 sequence: CASWVSDTQYF. The CDR3 DNA reads TGTGCCAGCTGGGTGTCAGATACGCAGTATTTT.

The CDR3 reads CASQGFSSYNEQFF. As DNA, the CDR3 is TGTGCCAGCCAGGGTTTTTCTTCCTACAATGAGCAGTTCTTC. The chain joins TRBV6-1 to TRBJ2-1; the D gene is possibly TRBD1 (5 bases). V lost 8 bases and J 1 base, leaving 12 bases between the germline ends. Germline-derived CDR1 and CDR2 are MNHNS and SASEGT. This CDR3 has 14 amino acids.

The rearrangement uses TRBV7-2 and TRBJ1-5; 8 bases are shared with TRBD1. Germline CDR1 is SGHTA and CDR2 is FQGNSA. This CDR3 spans 13 amino acids. Trimming at V came to 3 bases and at J to 7 bases, leaving 2 bases not matched to a gene. CDR3 DNA: TGTGCCAGCAGCTTCACAGGGGGACAGCCCCAGCATTTT. It translates to CASSFTGGQPQHF.

The rearrangement uses TRBV5-1 and TRBJ1-1; tentatively, D is TRBD1 (5 bases). CDR3 size: 15 residues. V lost 7 bases to trimming and J lost 3 bases, with 19 bases between them. The germline CDR1 and CDR2 sequences are SGHRS and YFSETQ. CDR3 residues: CASSRGLWGDTEAFF. The CDR3 coding sequence is TGCGCCAGCTCCCGCGGGCTTTGGGGGGACACTGAAGCTTTCTTT.

V gene TRBV27 combines with J gene TRBJ1-2; 7 bases match TRBD1. This CDR3 region has 15 residues. After removal of 5 bases from V and 4 bases from J, the junction contained 10 bases not matched to a gene. The germline V gene encodes CDR1 MNHEY and CDR2 SMNVEV (reference sequence). CDR3: CASSIQYRGPYGYTF. Written as DNA, the CDR3 is TGTGCCAGCAGTATCCAATACAGGGGCCCCTATGGCTACACCTTC.

The V call is TRBV11-2, the J call TRBJ1-6; D is unresolved. The CDR3 is 17 residues long. The V end lost 4 bases, the J end lost 0 bases, and 13 bases lay between the germline ends. Germline V gives CDR1 SGHAT, CDR2 FQNNGV. The CDR3 here is CASSSQTGISYNSPLHF. In nucleotides, the CDR3 is TGTGCCAGCAGCTCACAAACTGGGATCTCCTATAATTCACCCCTCCACTTT.

This clone was observed once. This rearrangement joins TRBV7-6 to TRBJ2-7; D not certain. Between the trimmed V and J ends, which lost 5 bases and 2 bases, there was a span of 16 bases. The CDR3 totals 15 residues. Germline-derived CDR1 and CDR2 are SGHVS and FNYEAQ. Here the CDR3 reads CASSRRLRPPYEQYF. Written as DNA, the CDR3 is TGTGCCAGCAGCCGACGCCTTCGCCCTCCCTACGAGCAGTACTTC.

V usage is TRBV9 and J usage is TRBJ2-1, with D possibly being TRBD2 (5 bases). CDR1 and CDR2 from the germline V gene are SGDLS and YYNGEE. This CDR3 has 13 residues. Trimming removed 3 bases from V and 4 bases from J, with 8 bases in between. The CDR3: CASSEGSYNEQFF. The CDR3 coding sequence is TGTGCCAGCAGCGAAGGGAGTTACAATGAGCAGTTCTTC.

V gene TRBV5-6 combines with J gene TRBJ1-3; tentative D call: TRBD1 (6 bases). CDR3 length equals 14 residues. V lost 5 bases and J 6 bases, leaving 15 bases between the germline ends. The germline CDR1 and CDR2 sequences are SGHDT and YYEEEE. The CDR3, as DNA: TGTGCCAGCAGTATGAACAGGGTAACAAACACCATATATTTT. Protein sequence: CASSMNRVTNTIYF.

V usage is TRBV4-3 and J usage is TRBJ1-1; tentatively, D is TRBD1 (5 bases). V lost 1 base and J lost 3, with 12 bases in between. The CDR3 length is 15 residues. The germline gives CDR1 LGHNA, CDR2 YSLEER. The chain's CDR3 is CASSQGGREDTEAFF. DNA for the CDR3: TGCGCCAGCAGCCAAGGCGGCAGGGAGGACACTGAAGCTTTCTTT.

This chain uses TRBV29-1 with TRBJ2-3; TRBD1 matches 8 bases. Looked up from germline, CDR1 is SQVTM and CDR2 is ANQGSEA. V shed 8 bases and J 3 bases; nucleotides not matched to a gene: 10. This CDR3 contains 14 residues. In nucleotides, the CDR3 is TGCAGCTCAACCAGGACAGGGTCGACAGATACGCAGTATTTT. Translating it yields CSSTRTGSTDTQYF.